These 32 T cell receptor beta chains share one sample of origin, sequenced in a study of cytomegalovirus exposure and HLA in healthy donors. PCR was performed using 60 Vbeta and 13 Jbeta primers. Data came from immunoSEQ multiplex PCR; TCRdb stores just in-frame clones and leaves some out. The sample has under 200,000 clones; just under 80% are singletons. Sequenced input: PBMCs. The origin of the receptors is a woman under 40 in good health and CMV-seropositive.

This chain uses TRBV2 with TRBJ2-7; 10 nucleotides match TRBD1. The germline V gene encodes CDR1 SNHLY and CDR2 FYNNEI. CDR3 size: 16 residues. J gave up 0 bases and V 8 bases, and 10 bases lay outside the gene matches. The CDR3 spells CASSWPRTGGSYEQYF. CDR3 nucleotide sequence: TGTGCCAGCTCCTGGCCCCGGACAGGGGGCTCCTACGAGCAGTACTTC.

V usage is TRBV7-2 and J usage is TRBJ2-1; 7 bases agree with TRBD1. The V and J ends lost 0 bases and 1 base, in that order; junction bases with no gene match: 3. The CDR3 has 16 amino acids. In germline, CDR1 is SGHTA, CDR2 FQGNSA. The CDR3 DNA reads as TGTGCCAGCAGCTTAGCGAGGGGGCCGTCCTACAATGAGCAGTTCTTC. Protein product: CASSLARGPSYNEQFF.

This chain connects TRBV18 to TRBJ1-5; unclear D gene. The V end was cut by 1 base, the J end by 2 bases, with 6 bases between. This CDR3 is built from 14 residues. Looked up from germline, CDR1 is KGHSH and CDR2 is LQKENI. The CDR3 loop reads CASSPLSGNQPQHF. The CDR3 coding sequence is TGTGCCAGCTCACCACTTTCTGGCAATCAGCCCCAGCATTTT.

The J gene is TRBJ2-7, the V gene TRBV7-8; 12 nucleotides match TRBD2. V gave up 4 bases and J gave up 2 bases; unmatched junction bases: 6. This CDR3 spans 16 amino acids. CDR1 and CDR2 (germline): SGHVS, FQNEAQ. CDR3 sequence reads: CASSSGTSGLPYEQYF. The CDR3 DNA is TGTGCCAGCAGCTCAGGGACTAGCGGGCTGCCCTACGAGCAGTACTTC.

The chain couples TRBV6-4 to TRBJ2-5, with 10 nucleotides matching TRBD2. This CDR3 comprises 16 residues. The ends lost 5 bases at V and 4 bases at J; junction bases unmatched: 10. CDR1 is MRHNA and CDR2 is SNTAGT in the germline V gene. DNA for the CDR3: TGTGCCAGCAGTCCCGACTCCAGCGGGGGGGGAGAGACCCAGTACTTC. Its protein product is CASSPDSSGGGETQYF.

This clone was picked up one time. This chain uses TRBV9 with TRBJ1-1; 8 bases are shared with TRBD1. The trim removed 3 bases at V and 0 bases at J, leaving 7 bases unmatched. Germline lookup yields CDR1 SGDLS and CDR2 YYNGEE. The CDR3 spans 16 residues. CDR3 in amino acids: CASSAGTGGVNTEAFF. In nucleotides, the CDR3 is TGTGCCAGCAGCGCCGGGACAGGAGGAGTGAACACTGAAGCTTTCTTT. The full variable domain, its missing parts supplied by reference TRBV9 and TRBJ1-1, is DSGVTQTPKHLITATGQRVTLRCSPRSGDLSVYWYQQSLDQGLQFLIQYYNGEERAKGNILERFSAQQFPDLHSELNLSSLELGDSALYFCASSAGTGGVNTEAFFGQGTRLTVV.

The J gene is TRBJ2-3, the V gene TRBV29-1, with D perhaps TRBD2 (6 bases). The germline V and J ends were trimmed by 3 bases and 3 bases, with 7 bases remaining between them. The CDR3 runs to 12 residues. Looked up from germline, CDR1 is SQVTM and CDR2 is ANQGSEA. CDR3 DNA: TGCAGCGTTGAGGAGGGGACAGATACGCAGTATTTT. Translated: CSVEEGTDTQYF.

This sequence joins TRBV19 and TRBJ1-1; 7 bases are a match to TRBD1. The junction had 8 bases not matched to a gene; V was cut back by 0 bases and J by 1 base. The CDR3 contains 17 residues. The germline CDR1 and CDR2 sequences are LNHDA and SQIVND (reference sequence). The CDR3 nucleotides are TGTGCCAGTAGTATAGATCGTCGGACAGGAGGGAACACTGAAGCTTTCTTT. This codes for CASSIDRRTGGNTEAFF. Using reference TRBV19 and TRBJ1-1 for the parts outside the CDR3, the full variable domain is DGGITQSPKYLFRKEGQNVTLSCEQNLNHDAMYWYRQDPGQGLRLIYYSQIVNDFQKGDIAEGYSVSREKKESFPLTVTSAQKNPTAFYLCASSIDRRTGGNTEAFFGQGTRLTVV.

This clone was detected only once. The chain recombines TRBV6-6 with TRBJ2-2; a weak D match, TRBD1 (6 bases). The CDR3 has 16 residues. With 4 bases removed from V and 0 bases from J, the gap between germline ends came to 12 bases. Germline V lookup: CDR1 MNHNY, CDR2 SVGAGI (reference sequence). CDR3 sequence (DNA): TGTGCCAGCAGTTCTCTCGGGACAACGAACACCGGGGAGCTGTTTTTT. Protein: CASSSLGTTNTGELFF.

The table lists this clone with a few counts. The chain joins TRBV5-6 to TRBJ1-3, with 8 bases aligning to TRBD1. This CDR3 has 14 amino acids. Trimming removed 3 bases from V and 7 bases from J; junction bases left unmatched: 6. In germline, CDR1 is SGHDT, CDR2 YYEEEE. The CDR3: CASSYRDRTNTIYF. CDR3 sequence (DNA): TGTGCCAGCAGCTACCGGGACAGGACTAACACCATATATTTT.

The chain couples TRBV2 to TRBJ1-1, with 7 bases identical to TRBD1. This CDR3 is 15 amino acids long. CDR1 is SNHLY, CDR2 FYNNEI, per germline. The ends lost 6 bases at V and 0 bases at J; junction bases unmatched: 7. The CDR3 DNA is TGTGCCAGCAGGAGGACAGGAGACATGAACACTGAAGCTTTCTTT. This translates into CASRRTGDMNTEAFF.

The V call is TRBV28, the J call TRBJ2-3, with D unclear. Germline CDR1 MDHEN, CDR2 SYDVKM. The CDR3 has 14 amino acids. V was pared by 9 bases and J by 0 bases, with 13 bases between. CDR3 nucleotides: TGTGCCAGTTTAGCTTTCGAAAGCACAGATACGCAGTATTTT. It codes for CASLAFESTDTQYF. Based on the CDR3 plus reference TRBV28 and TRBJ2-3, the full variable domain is DVKVTQSSRYLVKRTGEKVFLECVQDMDHENMFWYRQDPGLGLRLIYFSYDVKMKEKGDIPEGYSVSREKKERFSLILESASTNQTSMYLCASLAFESTDTQYFGPGTRLTVL.

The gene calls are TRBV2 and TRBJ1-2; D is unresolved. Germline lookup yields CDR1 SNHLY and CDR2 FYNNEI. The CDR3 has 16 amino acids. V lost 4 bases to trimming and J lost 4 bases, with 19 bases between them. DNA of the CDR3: TGTGCCAGCAGTGTTAAGATCGGGGTCAAAGGCTATGGCTACACCTTC. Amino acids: CASSVKIGVKGYGYTF.

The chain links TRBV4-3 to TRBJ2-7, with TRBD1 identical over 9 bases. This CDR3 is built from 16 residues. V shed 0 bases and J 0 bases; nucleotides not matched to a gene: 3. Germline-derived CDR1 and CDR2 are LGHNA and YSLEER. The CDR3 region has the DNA TGCGCCAGCAGCCAAGAGCCGGGACAGGGCTCCTACGAGCAGTACTTC. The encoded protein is CASSQEPGQGSYEQYF.

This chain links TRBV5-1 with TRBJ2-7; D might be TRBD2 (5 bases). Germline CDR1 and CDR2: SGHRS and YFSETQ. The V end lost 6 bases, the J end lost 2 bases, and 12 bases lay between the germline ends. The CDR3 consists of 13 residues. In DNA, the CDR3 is TGCGCCAGCACCCCCGGACTCGCCTACGAGCAGTACTTC. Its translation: CASTPGLAYEQYF. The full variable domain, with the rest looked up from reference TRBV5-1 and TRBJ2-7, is KAGVTQTPRYLIKTRGQQVTLSCSPISGHRSVSWYQQTPGQGLQFLFEYFSETQRNKGNFPGRFSGRQFSNSRSEMNVSTLELGDSALYLCASTPGLAYEQYFGPGTRLTVT.

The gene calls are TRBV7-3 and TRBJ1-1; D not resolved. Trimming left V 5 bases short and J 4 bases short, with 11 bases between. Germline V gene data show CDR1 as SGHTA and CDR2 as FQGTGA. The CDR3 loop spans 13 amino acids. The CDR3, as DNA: TGTGCCAGCAGCAGCGGGGAGGGCACTGAAGCTTTCTTT. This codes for CASSSGEGTEAFF.

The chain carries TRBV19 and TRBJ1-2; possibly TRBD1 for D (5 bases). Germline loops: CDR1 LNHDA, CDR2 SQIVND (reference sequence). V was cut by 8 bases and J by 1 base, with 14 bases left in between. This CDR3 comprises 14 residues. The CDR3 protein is CASGAGNVNYGYTF. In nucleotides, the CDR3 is TGTGCCAGTGGGGCAGGGAACGTTAACTATGGCTACACCTTC.

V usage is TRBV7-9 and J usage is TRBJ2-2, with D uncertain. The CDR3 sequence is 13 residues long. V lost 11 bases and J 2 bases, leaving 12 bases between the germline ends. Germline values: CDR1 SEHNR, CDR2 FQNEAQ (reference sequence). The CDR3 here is CAAAPTNTGELFF. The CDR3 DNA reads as TGTGCCGCTGCCCCTACCAACACCGGGGAGCTGTTTTTT.

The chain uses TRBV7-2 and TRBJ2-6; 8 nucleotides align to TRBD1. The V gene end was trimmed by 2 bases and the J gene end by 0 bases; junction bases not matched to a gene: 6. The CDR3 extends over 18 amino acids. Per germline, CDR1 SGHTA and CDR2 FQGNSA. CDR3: CASSLRWTGSSGANVLTF. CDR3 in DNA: TGTGCCAGCAGCTTAAGATGGACAGGGAGCTCTGGGGCCAACGTCCTGACTTTC.

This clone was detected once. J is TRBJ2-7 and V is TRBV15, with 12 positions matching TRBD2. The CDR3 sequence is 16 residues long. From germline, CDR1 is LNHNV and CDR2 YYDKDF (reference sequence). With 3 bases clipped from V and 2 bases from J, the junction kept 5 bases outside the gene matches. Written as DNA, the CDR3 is TGTGCCACCAGCAGCCCGACTAGCGGGAGCCCCTACGAGCAGTACTTC. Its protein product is CATSSPTSGSPYEQYF.

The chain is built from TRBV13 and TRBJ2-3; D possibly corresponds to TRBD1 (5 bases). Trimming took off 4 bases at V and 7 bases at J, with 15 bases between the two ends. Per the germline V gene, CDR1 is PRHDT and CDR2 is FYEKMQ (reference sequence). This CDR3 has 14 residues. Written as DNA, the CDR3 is TGTGCCAGCAGCTCCAAGGGCAGGGATTATACGCAGTATTTT. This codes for CASSSKGRDYTQYF.

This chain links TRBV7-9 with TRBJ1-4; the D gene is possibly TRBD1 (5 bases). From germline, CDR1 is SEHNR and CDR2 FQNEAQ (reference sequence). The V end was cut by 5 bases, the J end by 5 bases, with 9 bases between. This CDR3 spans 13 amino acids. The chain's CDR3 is CASSPQENEKLFF. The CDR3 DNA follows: TGTGCCAGCAGCCCACAGGAGAATGAAAAACTGTTTTTT.

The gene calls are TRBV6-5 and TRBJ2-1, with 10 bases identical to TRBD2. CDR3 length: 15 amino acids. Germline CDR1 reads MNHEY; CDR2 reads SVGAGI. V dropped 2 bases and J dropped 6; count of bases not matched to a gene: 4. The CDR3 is CASSYISGRSNEQFF. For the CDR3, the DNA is TGTGCCAGCAGTTACATTAGCGGGAGGAGCAATGAGCAGTTCTTC.

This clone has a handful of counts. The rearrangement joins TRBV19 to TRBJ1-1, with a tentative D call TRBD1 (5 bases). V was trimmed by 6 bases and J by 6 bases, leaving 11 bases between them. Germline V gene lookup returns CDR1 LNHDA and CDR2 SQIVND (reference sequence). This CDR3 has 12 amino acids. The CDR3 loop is CASRPAGPEAFF. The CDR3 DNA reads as TGTGCCAGTAGGCCGGCGGGACCTGAAGCTTTCTTT.

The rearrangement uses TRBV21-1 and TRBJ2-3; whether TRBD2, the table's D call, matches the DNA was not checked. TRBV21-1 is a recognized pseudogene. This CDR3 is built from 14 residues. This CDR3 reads CASSTRDSKDTQYF. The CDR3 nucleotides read TGTGCCAGCAGCACCCGGGACTCAAAAGATACGCAGTATTTT.

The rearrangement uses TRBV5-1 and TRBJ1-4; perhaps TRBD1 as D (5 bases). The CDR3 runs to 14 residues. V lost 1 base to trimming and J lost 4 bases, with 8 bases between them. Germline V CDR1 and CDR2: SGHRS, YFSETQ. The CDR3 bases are TGCGCCAGCAGCTTGAAGACAGTTAATGAAAAACTGTTTTTT. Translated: CASSLKTVNEKLFF.

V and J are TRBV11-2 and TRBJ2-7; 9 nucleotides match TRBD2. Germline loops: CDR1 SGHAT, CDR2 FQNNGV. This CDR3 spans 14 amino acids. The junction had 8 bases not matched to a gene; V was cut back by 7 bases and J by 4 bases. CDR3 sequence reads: CASTGGLASYEQYF. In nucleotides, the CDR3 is TGTGCCAGCACCGGGGGACTAGCATCGTACGAGCAGTACTTC.

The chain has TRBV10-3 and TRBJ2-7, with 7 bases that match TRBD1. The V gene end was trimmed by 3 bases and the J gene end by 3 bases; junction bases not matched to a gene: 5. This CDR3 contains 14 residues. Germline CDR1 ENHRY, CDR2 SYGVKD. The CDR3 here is CAISDWDRDYEQYF. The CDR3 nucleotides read TGTGCCATCAGTGATTGGGACAGAGACTACGAGCAGTACTTC.

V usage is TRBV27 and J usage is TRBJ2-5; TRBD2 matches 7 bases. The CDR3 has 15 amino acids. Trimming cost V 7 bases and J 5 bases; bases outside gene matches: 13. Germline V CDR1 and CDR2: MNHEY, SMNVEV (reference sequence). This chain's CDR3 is CASTTSSGWGETQYF. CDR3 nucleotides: TGTGCCAGCACCACTTCTAGCGGTTGGGGGGAGACCCAGTACTTC.

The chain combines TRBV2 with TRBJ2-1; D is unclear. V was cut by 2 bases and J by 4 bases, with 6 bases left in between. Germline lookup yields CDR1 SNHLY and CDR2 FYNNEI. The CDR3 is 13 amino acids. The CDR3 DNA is TGTGCCAGCAGTGAAACAGTTTACAATGAGCAGTTCTTC. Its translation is CASSETVYNEQFF.

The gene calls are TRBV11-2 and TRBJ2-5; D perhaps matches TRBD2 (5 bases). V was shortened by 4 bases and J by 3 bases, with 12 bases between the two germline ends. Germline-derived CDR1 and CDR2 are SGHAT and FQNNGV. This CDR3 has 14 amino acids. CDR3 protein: CASSWRFGEETQYF. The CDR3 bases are TGTGCCAGCAGCTGGAGGTTTGGGGAAGAGACCCAGTACTTC.

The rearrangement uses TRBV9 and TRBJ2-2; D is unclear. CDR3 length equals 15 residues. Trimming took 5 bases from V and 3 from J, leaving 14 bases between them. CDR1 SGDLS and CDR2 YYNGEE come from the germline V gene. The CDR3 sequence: CASSIAFPYTGELFF. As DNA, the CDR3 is TGTGCCAGCAGTATAGCTTTTCCATACACCGGGGAGCTGTTTTTT.